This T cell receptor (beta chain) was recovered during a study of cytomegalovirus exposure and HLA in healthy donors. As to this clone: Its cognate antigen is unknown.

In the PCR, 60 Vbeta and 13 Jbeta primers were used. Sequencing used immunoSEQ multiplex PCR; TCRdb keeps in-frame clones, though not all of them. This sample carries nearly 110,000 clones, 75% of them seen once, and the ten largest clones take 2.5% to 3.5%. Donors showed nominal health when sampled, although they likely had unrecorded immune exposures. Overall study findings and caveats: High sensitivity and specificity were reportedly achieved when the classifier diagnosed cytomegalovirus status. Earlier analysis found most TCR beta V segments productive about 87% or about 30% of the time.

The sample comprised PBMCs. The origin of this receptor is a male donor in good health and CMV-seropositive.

CDR3 sequence: CASSRSRGGSSYNEQFF. DNA for the CDR3: TGCGCCAGCAGCCGTTCAAGGGGGGGGAGCTCCTACAATGAGCAGTTCTTC. The chain recombines TRBV4-3 with TRBJ2-1; perhaps TRBD2 as D (7 bases). V was cut by 4 bases and J by 0 bases, with 16 bases left in between. The germline gives CDR1 LGHNA, CDR2 YSLEER. The length of the CDR3 is 17 residues.